This T cell receptor (beta chain) was captured by sequencing in a study of Graves' ophthalmopathy and Graves' hyperthyroidism. Amplified TCR beta CDR3 regions were obtained using RNA transcripts as template. HTBI primers primed a first-round RT-PCR, and a second-round multiplex PCR followed. Each CDR3 protein gets one entry after TCRdb re-called the multiplex PCR reads with MiXCR. The sample has hundreds of thousands of distinct CDR3 sequences, around 50% seen once. Germline loops: CDR1 SGHRS, CDR2 YFSETQ. Trimming shortened V by 3 bases and J by 1 base, and 13 bases separated the two germline ends. The CDR3 has 15 residues.

Source material: peripheral blood. This receptor was obtained from an adult man with Graves' ophthalmopathy. This rearrangement joins TRBV5-1 to TRBJ1-1; a possible D gene is TRBD1 (5 bases). CDR3 sequence (DNA): TGCGCCAGCAGCTCTTGGGGGACGTCGAACACTGAAGCTTTCTTT. Translated: CASSSWGTSNTEAFF.